Below, 29 T cell receptor beta chains from the same sample are listed, as sequenced in a study of blood T cell repertoires in COVID-19. Generated by immunoSEQ multiplex PCR, the TCRdb table keeps only in-frame clones and is missing some. The sample includes about 200,000 clones, around 85% of them seen just once. The source material was peripheral blood. These receptors were obtained from a human donor with active or convalescent COVID-19. The donor label of this sample is uncertain.

The CDR3 is CASRPGLAVNYEQYF. The CDR3 DNA follows: TGTGCCAGCAGGCCCGGGCTAGCGGTTAACTACGAGCAGTACTTC. This sequence joins TRBV2 and TRBJ2-7, with 7 nucleotides matching TRBD2. The CDR3 contains 15 residues. With V trimmed by 6 bases and J by 3 bases, 11 bases remained unmatched. Germline CDR1 and CDR2: SNHLY and FYNNEI.

The chain uses TRBV4-1 and TRBJ1-5, with D possibly TRBD1 on 6 matching bases. The germline CDR1 and CDR2 sequences are MGHRA and YSYEKL. This CDR3 region has 18 residues. Trimming removed 0 bases from V and 6 bases from J, with 21 bases in between. For the CDR3, the DNA is TGCGCCAGCAGCCAAGATACGTCGGGGGGGGCGGTAGGTCAGCCCCAGCATTTT. It is translated as CASSQDTSGGAVGQPQHF.

The chain joins TRBV18 to TRBJ2-7; TRBD2 matches at 12 bases. This CDR3 has 17 residues. With 2 bases clipped from V and 6 bases from J, the junction kept 11 bases outside the gene matches. In germline, CDR1 is KGHSH, CDR2 LQKENI. As DNA, the CDR3 is TGTGCCAGCTCACCAGGGCTAGCGGGGGGGCCCCGAGGCGAGCAGTACTTC. The encoded protein is CASSPGLAGGPRGEQYF.

The chain employs TRBV4-2 and TRBJ2-2; 7 bases fit TRBD1. The CDR3 is 15 residues long. Germline CDR1 and CDR2: LGHNA and YNFKEQ. The ends lost 6 bases at V and 0 bases at J; junction bases unmatched: 4. The CDR3 region has the DNA TGTGCCAGCAGTTCAGGGGGTTCGAACACCGGGGAGCTGTTTTTT. This codes for CASSSGGSNTGELFF.

V is TRBV11-3 and J is TRBJ2-5; D perhaps matches TRBD1 (7 bases). The germline CDR1 and CDR2 sequences are SGHNT and YENEEA. V was cut by 5 bases and J by 2 bases, with 9 bases left in between. The CDR3 has 13 residues. The CDR3 coding sequence is TGTGCCAGCAGCGCGGGACAGCAAGAGACCCAGTACTTC. Translated, it gives CASSAGQQETQYF. The full variable domain, completed using reference TRBV11-3 and TRBJ2-5, is EAGVVQSPRYKIIEKKQPVAFWCNPISGHNTLYWYLQNLGQGPELLIRYENEEAVDDSQLPKDRFSAERLKGVDSTLKIQPAELGDSAVYLCASSAGQQETQYFGPGTRLLVL.

The CDR3 nucleotides read TGTGCCTGGACTAGCGGGGGAGGGAGCGAGCAGTACTTC. Protein sequence: CAWTSGGGSEQYF. This chain uses TRBV30 with TRBJ2-7; 10 bases are a match to TRBD2. Trimming removed 4 bases from V and 6 bases from J; junction bases left unmatched: 6. Germline CDR1 and CDR2: GTSNPN and SVGIG (reference sequence). This CDR3 comprises 13 residues.

The chain carries TRBV3-1 (or the pseudogene TRBV3-2) and TRBJ2-2, with a possible D match to TRBD1 (6 bases). Germline V gives CDR1 LGHDT, CDR2 YNNKEL (reference sequence). The V end was cut by 2 bases, the J end by 5 bases, with 15 bases between. CDR3 size: 16 residues. The CDR3 coding sequence is TGTGCCAGCAGCCAATTCCGGACAGAAATAACCGGGGAGCTGTTTTTT. Translation gives CASSQFRTEITGELFF.

This clone has just a few counts. The same CDR3 arises from other DNA sequences in this sample as well. The chain has TRBV7-2 and TRBJ2-7; the D gene is possibly TRBD2 (5 bases). This CDR3 contains 13 residues. Per germline, CDR1 SGHTA and CDR2 FQGNSA. V shed 4 bases and J shed 3 bases, with 10 bases lying between them. CDR3 sequence (DNA): TGTGCCAGCAGCTCCCTTCGGGGCTACGAGCAGTACTTC. Residues: CASSSLRGYEQYF.

CDR3 DNA: TGTGCCAGCAGCCAAACGCCACCACCGGGACAGGGATACAATGAGCAGTTCTTC. Translation: CASSQTPPPGQGYNEQFF. V usage is TRBV3-1 (or the pseudogene TRBV3-2) and J usage is TRBJ2-1; 9 bases line up with TRBD1. Germline CDR1 and CDR2: LGHDT and YNNKEL (reference sequence). The CDR3 contains 18 residues. V was pared by 2 bases and J by 4 bases, with 12 bases of the junction left unmatched.

This sequence joins TRBV5-5 and TRBJ1-4; 9 positions agree with TRBD1. CDR1 and CDR2 (germline): SGHKS, YYEKEE (reference sequence). V lost 4 bases, J lost 3 bases, and 7 bases stayed unmatched. This CDR3 spans 16 amino acids. CDR3 region: CASSARGQGANEKLFF. CDR3 bases: TGTGCCAGCAGCGCGCGGGGACAGGGCGCTAATGAAAAACTGTTTTTT.

The gene calls are TRBV28 and TRBJ1-3, with 11 positions matching TRBD1. The V and J ends lost 6 bases and 3 bases, in that order; junction bases with no gene match: 16. The length of the CDR3 is 19 residues. Per germline, CDR1 MDHEN and CDR2 SYDVKM. The CDR3 sequence: CASSIGQGAGIISGNTIYF. The CDR3 coding sequence is TGTGCCAGCAGCATCGGACAGGGGGCAGGAATCATAAGTGGAAACACCATATATTTT.

The rearrangement joins TRBV20-1 to TRBJ1-5, with D hard to call. V lost 3 bases and J lost 5, with 8 bases in between. CDR3 size: 12 residues. CDR1 is DFQATT, CDR2 SNEGSKA, per germline (reference sequence). Here the CDR3 DNA reads TGCAGTGCTAGTAACGGGGATCAGCCCCAGCATTTT. Encoded protein: CSASNGDQPQHF.

The chain couples TRBV7-2 to TRBJ1-6, with D possibly TRBD1 on 5 matching bases. This CDR3 is built from 13 residues. The V and J ends lost 3 bases and 9 bases respectively, with 9 bases between them. Per the germline V gene, CDR1 is SGHTA and CDR2 is FQGNSA. DNA for the CDR3: TGTGCCAGCAGCTTGGGGGGGAGTTCACCCCTCCACTTT. It codes for CASSLGGSSPLHF. Variable domain in full (rest from reference TRBV7-2 and TRBJ1-6): GAGVSQSPSNKVTEKGKDVELRCDPISGHTALYWYRQSLGQGLEFLIYFQGNSAPDKSGLPSDRFSAERTGGSVSTLTIQRTQQEDSAVYLCASSLGGSSPLHFGNGTRLTVT.

The genes are TRBV19 and TRBJ2-3; 9 nucleotides match TRBD2. V shed 6 bases, J shed 6 bases, and the junction held 10 bases outside the gene matches. This CDR3 is built from 15 residues. The V gene's germline CDR1 is LNHDA and CDR2 SQIVND (reference sequence). The CDR3 reads CASREPGLASDTQYF. The CDR3 region has the DNA TGTGCCAGTAGGGAACCCGGACTAGCGTCGGATACGCAGTATTTT.

The chain uses TRBV13 and TRBJ2-2; TRBD2 aligns across 11 bases. V lost 5 bases, J lost 3 bases, and 2 bases stayed unmatched. The CDR3 totals 15 residues. Germline V gene data show CDR1 as PRHDT and CDR2 as FYEKMQ (reference sequence). DNA for the CDR3: TGTGCCAGCAGCGCGACTAGCGGGGACACCGGGGAGCTGTTTTTT. It yields the protein CASSATSGDTGELFF. Full variable domain (missing parts from reference TRBV13 and TRBJ2-2): AAGVIQSPRHLIKEKRETATLKCYPIPRHDTVYWYQQGPGQDPQFLISFYEKMQSDKGSIPDRFSAQQFSDYHSELNMSSLELGDSALYFCASSATSGDTGELFFGEGSRLTVL.

This clone was seen a single time. The chain combines TRBV19 with TRBJ1-2; no reliable D call. Germline CDR1 LNHDA, CDR2 SQIVND (reference sequence). Trimming shortened V by 2 bases and J by 0 bases, and 7 bases separated the two germline ends. The CDR3 totals 14 residues. The CDR3 DNA reads TGTGCCAGTAGTATACCGCGGCCTAACTATGGCTACACCTTC. It yields the protein CASSIPRPNYGYTF. Supplemented by reference TRBV19 and TRBJ1-2, the full variable domain reads DGGITQSPKYLFRKEGQNVTLSCEQNLNHDAMYWYRQDPGQGLRLIYYSQIVNDFQKGDIAEGYSVSREKKESFPLTVTSAQKNPTAFYLCASSIPRPNYGYTFGSGTRLTVV.

J is TRBJ2-3 and V is TRBV4-3; D is perhaps TRBD1 (7 bases). V lost 4 bases and J 3 bases, leaving 14 bases between the germline ends. Germline V gives CDR1 LGHNA, CDR2 YSLEER. The CDR3 is 15 residues long. CDR3 residues: CASSLSPGGTDTQYF. In nucleotides, the CDR3 is TGCGCCAGCAGCCTCAGCCCAGGGGGGACAGATACGCAGTATTTT.

Note on this clone: Additional DNA sequences in this sample encode the identical CDR3. The rearrangement uses TRBV5-1 and TRBJ2-7; no clear D gene. V dropped 0 bases and J dropped 3 bases, with 7 bases sitting between them. CDR3 length equals 13 residues. Germline-derived CDR1 and CDR2 are SGHRS and YFSETQ. The CDR3 sequence: CASSLGQNYEQYF. The CDR3, as DNA: TGCGCCAGCAGCTTGGGACAAAACTACGAGCAGTACTTC.

The V call is TRBV9, the J call TRBJ2-1, with 8 bases matching TRBD2. The CDR3 totals 16 residues. The V gene end was trimmed by 0 bases and the J gene end by 1 base; junction bases not matched to a gene: 3. Per germline, CDR1 SGDLS and CDR2 YYNGEE. CDR3 residues: CASSVAGGTSYNEQFF. CDR3 nucleotide sequence: TGTGCCAGCAGCGTAGCGGGAGGGACATCCTACAATGAGCAGTTCTTC. Complete variable domain (other parts from reference TRBV9 and TRBJ2-1): DSGVTQTPKHLITATGQRVTLRCSPRSGDLSVYWYQQSLDQGLQFLIQYYNGEERAKGNILERFSAQQFPDLHSELNLSSLELGDSALYFCASSVAGGTSYNEQFFGPGTRLTVL.

In this sample, this clone turned up once. V and J are TRBV5-6 and TRBJ1-2; TRBD1 is a possible D gene (6 bases). Germline CDR1 and CDR2: SGHDT and YYEEEE. Between the trimmed V and J ends, which lost 0 bases and 3 bases, there was a span of 6 bases. The CDR3 is made up of 13 amino acids. This CDR3 is CASSLGQDYGYTF. The CDR3 DNA is TGTGCCAGCAGCTTGGGACAGGACTATGGCTACACCTTC.

V is TRBV7-9 and J is TRBJ1-5, with D unclear. The CDR3 is 16 residues long. Germline values: CDR1 SEHNR, CDR2 FQNEAQ (reference sequence). V shed 4 bases and J shed 1 base, with 14 bases lying between them. Here the CDR3 reads CASSSDVAASNQPQHF. The CDR3 nucleotides are TGTGCCAGCAGCTCCGATGTCGCGGCGAGCAATCAGCCCCAGCATTTT.

This clone came up once. The chain has TRBV19 and TRBJ1-3, with 7 bases that match TRBD1. The germline V gene has CDR1 LNHDA and CDR2 SQIVND (reference sequence). The CDR3 runs to 18 residues. Trimming took 6 bases from V and 0 from J; bases not matched to a gene: 14. The CDR3 coding sequence is TGTGCCAGTAGGAAGGGGGCAGTTTTAGTCGACTCTGGAAACACCATATATTTT. This translates into CASRKGAVLVDSGNTIYF.

CDR3 nucleotides: TGTGCCAGCTCATGGGCGGGACAGGGCTACACCTTC. It is translated as CASSWAGQGYTF. This chain joins TRBV18 and TRBJ1-2; 7 bases align to TRBD1. V was clipped by 5 bases and J by 8 bases; unmatched bases: 5. The CDR3 runs to 12 residues. Germline CDR1 and CDR2: KGHSH and LQKENI.

The chain couples TRBV14 to TRBJ2-3; D is possibly TRBD1 (5 bases). V gave up 4 bases and J gave up 3 bases, with 17 bases separating them. Germline V CDR1 and CDR2: SGHDN, FVKESK. The CDR3 consists of 16 residues. The CDR3 DNA reads TGTGCCAGCAGCCTCTTGGACCCTAGGGGTACAGATACGCAGTATTTT. Its translation: CASSLLDPRGTDTQYF.

The chain's CDR3 is CASSPLGSTQDSNQPQHF. The CDR3 region has the DNA TGTGCCAGCAGTCCCCTCGGGAGCACGCAGGATAGCAATCAGCCCCAGCATTTT. This chain joins TRBV28 and TRBJ1-5; D call uncertain. CDR1 MDHEN and CDR2 SYDVKM come from the germline V gene. The V end lost 5 bases, the J end lost 0 bases, and 20 bases lay between the germline ends. The CDR3 is 18 residues long. Full variable domain (rest looked up from reference TRBV28 and TRBJ1-5): DVKVTQSSRYLVKRTGEKVFLECVQDMDHENMFWYRQDPGLGLRLIYFSYDVKMKEKGDIPEGYSVSREKKERFSLILESASTNQTSMYLCASSPLGSTQDSNQPQHFGDGTRLSIL.

The V call is TRBV2, the J call TRBJ1-5; D ambiguous. From germline, CDR1 is SNHLY and CDR2 FYNNEI. V was trimmed by 7 bases and J by 2 bases, leaving 15 bases between them. The CDR3 has 15 amino acids. This chain's CDR3 is CASTFFPVRNQPQHF. In DNA form, the CDR3 reads TGTGCCAGCACATTCTTCCCGGTGCGCAATCAGCCCCAGCATTTT.

In its sample, this clone was seen a few times. The chain carries TRBV29-1 and TRBJ2-7; 12 bases are a match to TRBD2. Germline CDR1 SQVTM, CDR2 ANQGSEA. V gave up 7 bases and J gave up 5 bases; unmatched junction bases: 6. This CDR3 is built from 13 residues. The CDR3 is CSGTGLAGHEQYF. DNA for the CDR3: TGCAGCGGAACTGGACTAGCGGGACACGAGCAGTACTTC.

The genes are TRBV5-1 and TRBJ2-7, with D possibly matching TRBD2 (5 bases). The CDR3 extends over 15 amino acids. Germline V gene lookup returns CDR1 SGHRS and CDR2 YFSETQ. Trimming removed 2 bases at V and 2 bases at J, with 14 bases between. The CDR3 sequence is CASSLAGLPPYEQYF. CDR3 in DNA: TGCGCCAGCAGCTTAGCTGGACTGCCGCCCTACGAGCAGTACTTC.

J is TRBJ1-5 and V is TRBV30, with D possibly being TRBD1 (5 bases). CDR1 and CDR2 from the germline V gene are GTSNPN and SVGIG (reference sequence). The CDR3 runs 14 residues. V lost 1 base, J lost 3 bases, and 10 bases lay in between. CDR3 in DNA: TGTGCCTGGAGTGATAAGGGGCCCAATCAGCCCCAGCATTTT. It is translated as CAWSDKGPNQPQHF. The complete variable domain, with remaining parts taken from reference TRBV30 and TRBJ1-5, reads SQTIHQWPATLVQPVGSPLSLECTVEGTSNPNLYWYRQAAGRGLQLLFYSVGIGQISSEVPQNLSASRPQDRQFILSSKKLLLSDSGFYLCAWSDKGPNQPQHFGDGTRLSIL.